This T cell receptor (beta chain) originates from a study of blood T cell repertoires in COVID-19. As for the study in general: Spain, Italy and the United States supplied samples that represented acute and convalescent COVID-19. In each case, the material was cDNA or gDNA derived from T cells, B-cell-depleted T cells, or PBMCs.

Trimming cost V 4 bases and J 1 base, with 14 bases left between them. In germline, CDR1 is SGHTS, CDR2 YDEGEE. CDR3 length: 15 residues. Only in-frame clones appear in the TCRdb table, and some are missing; sequencing was by immunoSEQ multiplex PCR. Here the sample spans hundreds of thousands of clones, about four fifths being singletons. Cohort 3 donors counted as recovered after two negative PCRs, clearance, or resolved symptoms. This clone was picked up one time. Sequencing was done on a sample of PBMCs or T cells enriched from blood (not recorded which). The V and J genes are TRBV5-8 and TRBJ1-1, with a possible D match to TRBD1 (5 bases). The TCR originated in a woman aged 55-69 years who had recovered from COVID-19. CDR3 region: CASSPWGGQNTEAFF. The CDR3 nucleotides read TGTGCCAGCAGCCCCTGGGGCGGACAGAACACTGAAGCTTTCTTT.